This T cell receptor beta chain was retrieved from a study of tissue T cells after allogeneic stem cell transplantation. In the study overall: CD3+ T cells were flow-sorted when enough cells; otherwise DNA extracted directly. General study points: Anatomically similar tissues had similar TCR repertoires within each patient.

Germline V CDR1 and CDR2: MNHNY, SVGAGI (reference sequence). Trimming removed 6 bases at V and 10 bases at J, with 16 bases between. The CDR3 extends over 14 amino acids. Note on this clone: The antigen is not known.

Profiled with immunoSEQ multiplex PCR; TCRdb holds only in-frame clones, not every one. The sample holds about 26,000 clones, 91% seen once. This specimen was blood, taken before transplantation. The sequence derives from a male donor older than 55 who later had graft-versus-host disease after an allogeneic stem cell transplant. This rearrangement joins TRBV6-6 to TRBJ1-6; D ambiguous. The CDR3: CASSMTYGESPLHF. The CDR3, as DNA: TGTGCCAGCAGCATGACCTATGGGGAATCACCCCTCCACTTT.